This TCR beta chain comes out of a study of human T cells and chemical hapten exposure (dated by TCRdb to about 2021). General notes on the study: For sensitization, 2% DPC in acetone was applied to a 2 cm by 2 cm area of upper inner arm skin. Throughout the approximately 25-week study period, patients were also given weekly therapeutic DPC doses on the scalp. Patch testing was done on the upper back using Finn chambers containing 0.01% DPC, and results were scored after 6 days according to International Contact Dermatitis Research Group standards. Most of the patients in the cohort were female, and the cohort covered alopecia areata with under or over 50% scalp involvement, alopecia totalis and alopecia universalis. The libraries were sequenced as a pool, and the TCR yield per sample differed mostly because of small variations in library volumes within the pool. This study followed changes in the peripheral blood TCR repertoire in vivo during primary and secondary sensitization of alopecia patients to the hapten diphenylcyclopropenone (DPC). Blood samples were taken from patients before sensitization (week 0) and at 2, 6 and about 24 weeks after DPC sensitization. Blood for TCR sequencing was provided by twenty-nine alopecia patients at one to four time points (pre-sensitization, 2, 6 and 24 weeks). Overall study outcomes, separate from this receptor: Alopecia, a presumed autoimmune disease, was present in all patients, so the immune response of the patients might differ from that of healthy individuals. No change with DPC sensitization was found in the number of TCRs above 1 in 1000 frequency, and no evidence of global repertoire structure alterations was found. Patch test score was positively correlated with the number of PT1 expanded TCRs, with significance at thresholds 8, 16 and 32 but not at 4. Significantly more large CDR3 similarity clusters were formed by expanded TCRs than by pre-sensitization or healthy control sets, consistent with antigen-driven responses. After repeated subsampling, the strength of the expansion versus patch-test correlation and the threshold at which it became significant changed.

This clonotype was seen at least ten times. What antigen it recognizes has not been identified. Nothing much larger sits one base from this clone, and base qualities are not available. The library was produced with RACE. The reads were generated on a NextSeq 500. Library preparation attached unique molecular identifiers to individual cDNA molecules for quantitative, reproducible TCR counting. From each blood RNA sample, both TCR alpha and TCR beta chains were sequenced. On the authors' methods: The median number of TCRs per sample was some 100,000, ranging from roughly 23,224 to 690,600. The Decombinator software suite was used to annotate V, J and CDR3 in the TCR reads. For the PS versus PT1 abundance plots, all samples were subsampled to the same number of TCRs (28,000). TCRs were defined as expanded if absent before sensitization and observed at least eight times at the 2-week time point. The public reads were reprocessed in TCRdb via fastp at Q25 and MiXCR, keeping in-frame beta chains. Every CDR3 protein is listed once, alongside the most common genes and DNA of its rows. What appears here as the V and J calls and clone size reflects TCRdb's work, not the paper's. This sample holds about 61,000 distinct CDR3 sequences; around 7% were observed only once. The ten largest clones represent 1.5% to 2% of the sample.

The cysteine opens and the phenylalanine closes a CDR3 of 15 amino acids. The sequence is cut down to CDR3 DNA, 45 bases in frame from base 1. CDR1 and CDR2, looked up from the germline V gene, are ENHRY and SYGVKD. V gives up 6 bases and J gives up 1 base, and the segment between their germline ends measures 16 bases. This specimen's time point label, per the study, means: pre-sensitization, week 0. This specimen's treatment or condition label, per the study, means: therapeutic diphenylcyclopropenone sensitization with weekly scalp DPC. Blood at each patch-test visit was drawn before the patch test was applied. Patients were eligible if aged 18 to 70, diagnosed with alopecia and judged suitable for DPC therapy, and pregnant patients were excluded. Total RNA was extracted from unfractionated whole blood collected in Tempus Blood RNA tubes.

This chain joins TRBV10-3 to TRBJ2-7; the best D guess is TRBD1, with 6 bases matching. Sequenced material: whole blood, taken in connection with sensitization to the hapten diphenylcyclopropenone (DPC). This receptor was taken from a woman younger than 45 with alopecia areata. Some clones in this sample may be carry-over from other donors' samples. The nucleotides read TGTGCCATCAGGAGCACAGGGAGTTCGTCCTACGAGCAGTACTTC. This is translated as CAIRSTGSSSYEQYF.